This passage covers 3 T cell receptor beta chains from one sample sequenced in a study of regulatory T cells in long-lasting Graves disease. Library construction for TCR beta used iRepertoire HTBI primers and Arm-PCR of CDR3 regions. TCRdb reprocessed the multiplex PCR reads with MiXCR, giving one entry per CDR3 protein. The profile shows 620,000 or so distinct CDR3 sequences, approximately 15% of them singletons. As for time point: newly diagnosed GD, antithyroid drugs for less than 3 months. The TCR library was made from RNA extracted from PBMCs. A further study also used this sample, focusing on T cells in Graves' hyperthyroidism and ophthalmopathy.

Sequences were derived from peripheral blood mononuclear cells (PBMCs), sampled at new diagnosis, from a patient treated with antithyroid drugs. The receptors shown here come from a woman in her twenties or thirties with Graves disease.

This clonotype was seen repeatedly, ten times or more. The V gene is TRBV2, the J gene TRBJ1-1; tentative D call: TRBD1 (5 bases). The germline V gene has CDR1 SNHLY and CDR2 FYNNEI. Trimming left V 7 bases short and J 2 bases short, with 17 bases between. The CDR3 totals 15 residues. The CDR3 sequence is CASMRRLTDNTEAFF. DNA of the CDR3: TGTGCCAGCATGAGGCGCCTGACAGACAACACTGAAGCTTTCTTT.

This rearrangement joins TRBV30 to TRBJ1-2; tentative D call: TRBD1 (6 bases). With 4 bases removed from V and 8 bases from J, the gap between germline ends came to 11 bases. This CDR3 has 11 amino acids. Germline-derived CDR1 and CDR2 are GTSNPN and SVGIG (reference sequence). The CDR3 region has the DNA TGTGCCTGGACAACAGGGCAGGGCTACACCTTC. As protein: CAWTTGQGYTF.

This clonotype was picked up many times. The V call is TRBV6-5, the J call TRBJ1-1, with D possibly being TRBD1 (5 bases). The V end was cut by 0 bases, the J end by 1 base, with 9 bases between. CDR1 MNHEY and CDR2 SVGAGI come from the germline V gene. This CDR3 is 15 amino acids long. The CDR3 sequence is CASSYSDTQNTEAFF. For the CDR3, the DNA is TGTGCCAGCAGTTACTCGGACACCCAGAACACTGAAGCTTTCTTT.